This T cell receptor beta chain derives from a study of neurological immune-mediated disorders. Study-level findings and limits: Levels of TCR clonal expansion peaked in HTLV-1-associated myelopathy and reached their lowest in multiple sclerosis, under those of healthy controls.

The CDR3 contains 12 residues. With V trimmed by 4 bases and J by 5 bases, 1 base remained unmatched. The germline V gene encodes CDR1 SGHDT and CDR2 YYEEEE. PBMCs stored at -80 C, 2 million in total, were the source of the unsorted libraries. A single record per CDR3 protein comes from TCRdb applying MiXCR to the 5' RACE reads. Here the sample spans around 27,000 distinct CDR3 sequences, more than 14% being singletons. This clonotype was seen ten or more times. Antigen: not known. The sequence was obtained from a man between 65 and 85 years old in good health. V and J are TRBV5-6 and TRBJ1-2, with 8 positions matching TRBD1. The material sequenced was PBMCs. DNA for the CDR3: TGTGCCAGCAGCCAGGGGGCGTATGGCTACACCTTC. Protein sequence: CASSQGAYGYTF.